A single sample gave rise to the 5 T cell receptor beta chains below, sequenced in a study of OX40 agonist ivuxolimab in advanced cancers. Clones were read by immunoSEQ multiplex PCR, and TCRdb kept only the in-frame ones, dropping some. In the table there are some 98,000 clones, roughly 90% of which are singletons. Sequenced here: CD4+ or CD8+ T cells sorted from blood, sampled in a trial of the OX40 agonist ivuxolimab. The receptors here all came from an adult with an advanced solid tumor such as melanoma, head and neck, liver or kidney cancer.

The rearrangement uses TRBV7-2 and TRBJ2-1; 12 bases are a match to TRBD2. Per germline, CDR1 SGHTA and CDR2 FQGNSA. This CDR3 is built from 16 residues. J gave up 10 bases and V 1 base, and 8 bases lay outside the gene matches. CDR3 sequence (DNA): TGTGCCAGCAGCTTAGTAGGGGGACTAGCGGGTCAAGAGCAGTTCTTC. Translating it yields CASSLVGGLAGQEQFF.

This sequence joins TRBV27 and TRBJ1-4; 7 bases fit TRBD1. V shed 2 bases and J 0 bases; nucleotides not matched to a gene: 3. This CDR3 region has 16 residues. In germline, CDR1 is MNHEY, CDR2 SMNVEV (reference sequence). CDR3 nucleotide sequence: TGTGCCAGCAGTTTAGGAGGGGGCGCAACTAATGAAAAACTGTTTTTT. It translates to CASSLGGGATNEKLFF.

The J gene is TRBJ1-1, the V gene TRBV9; D remains unclear. Germline V lookup: CDR1 SGDLS, CDR2 YYNGEE. The CDR3 is made up of 15 amino acids. The ends were cut back, 4 bases at V and 4 bases at J, with 17 bases in the middle. Here the CDR3 reads CASSIDGFLGTEAFF. The CDR3 region has the DNA TGTGCCAGCAGCATAGATGGATTCCTCGGCACTGAAGCTTTCTTT.

This clone showed up just a few times. This rearrangement joins TRBV6-1 to TRBJ1-2; D call uncertain. CDR3 length equals 12 residues. Germline CDR1 is MNHNS and CDR2 is SASEGT. Trimming pared 7 bases from V and 8 bases from J, leaving 14 bases between. The CDR3 is CASNDLLGGYTF. In DNA form, the CDR3 reads TGTGCCAGCAACGACCTTCTGGGGGGCTACACCTTC.

The V gene is TRBV5-4, the J gene TRBJ2-7, with TRBD1 matching over 11 bases. Germline CDR1 and CDR2: SGHNT and YYREEE (reference sequence). The CDR3 totals 17 residues. J gave up 5 bases and V 4 bases, and 14 bases lay outside the gene matches. The CDR3, as DNA: TGTGCCAGCAGCCCCGCACCGACCGGGACAGGGGGGCACGAGCAGTACTTC. Its translation: CASSPAPTGTGGHEQYF.